This T cell receptor beta chain stems from a study of T cells in women clearing cervical HPV infection. Across the study: Controls gave blood once infection was undetectable; cases at lesion identification. For cases, blood was sampled a median roughly 150 days after lesion detection, interquartile range 90 to 200 days. HLA type could not be excluded as a confounder.

The data were produced by immunoSEQ multiplex PCR, yet TCRdb's version contains in-frame clones alone and is incomplete. Its table lists under 50,000 clones. About this clone itself: Its antigen is undetermined. The CDR3 is cut off 3 residues early in the read; its end comes from the germline J gene.

The study, taken as a whole, reports: CIN3+ cases had significantly higher TCR repertoire richness than controls, but evenness did not differ.

The CDR3 spans 17 residues. The V gene's germline CDR1 is DFQATT and CDR2 SNEGSKA (reference sequence). V shed 5 bases and J shed 4 bases, with 24 bases lying between them. Sequencing used blood buffy coat. The sequence derives from a woman between 18 and 69 years old with a cervical HPV16 infection that either progressed to CIN3+ or cleared (not recorded which). The chain recombines TRBV20-1 with TRBJ1-3, with D possibly TRBD1 on 6 matching bases. The CDR3 sequence: CSAESQQGTLWGNTIYF. Partial CDR3 DNA: TGCAGTGCTGAAAGTCAACAGGGAACTCTTTGGGGAAACACC.